This is a list of T cell receptor beta chains from one sample in a study of blood T cell repertoires in COVID-19. Sequencing used immunoSEQ multiplex PCR; TCRdb keeps in-frame clones, though not all of them. This sample has about 140,000 clones, with over 60% found just once. The sequencing sample was made of PBMCs or T cells enriched from blood (not recorded which). The receptors originated from a woman between 45 and 65 years old who had recovered from COVID-19. Both conserved end residues are part of each CDR3. A D gene is named only where the DNA matches it firmly. A row's size may be missing; if present it is once, few, many or a size class.

d_call j_call clone_size v_call cdr3_nt cdr3_aa
TRBD1 TRBJ1-2 . TRBV3-1/TRBV3-2 TGTGCCAGCAGCGCAGGGGGGAACTATGGCTACACCTTC CASSAGGNYGYTF
. TRBJ1-2 . TRBV6-5 TGTGCCAGCAGTCCCCAAAAGGGGTATGGCTACACCTTC CASSPQKGYGYTF
. TRBJ2-7 . TRBV19 TGTGCCAGTAGTATAGCAGACAGCTCCTACGAGCAGTACTTC CASSIADSSYEQYF
TRBD1 TRBJ2-5 . TRBV11-2 TGTGCCAGCAGTCCAGGGGGCAGCGGAGAGACCCAGTACTTC CASSPGGSGETQYF
TRBD1 TRBJ1-1 . TRBV5-1 TGCGCCAGCAGGCAGGGACAGGGTAACACTGAAGCTTTCTTT CASRQGQGNTEAFF
TRBD1 TRBJ2-2 . TRBV7-8 TGTGCCAGCAGCTTAAACAGGGGGCCCGGGGAGCTGTTTTTT CASSLNRGPGELFF
TRBD2 TRBJ2-1 once TRBV24-1 TGTGCCACCAGTGATCGACAACTAGCGGGGGGAAGGGATGAGCAGTTCTTC CATSDRQLAGGRDEQFF
TRBD2 TRBJ2-1 . TRBV7-9 TGTGCCAGCAGCTCCTACGAGGCGGGAGAGAACAATGAGCAGTTCTTC CASSSYEAGENNEQFF
. TRBJ1-1 . TRBV11-2 TGTGCCAGCAGCTCAGGGAGGGTCCCCACACCTTACACTGAAGCTTTCTTT CASSSGRVPTPYTEAFF
. TRBJ2-5 few TRBV20-1 TGCAGTGTTCAGAGGAAGACCCAGTACTTC CSVQRKTQYF
. TRBJ1-1 . TRBV7-8 TGTGCCAGCAGCTTAATGGGAGCGGGGACTGAAGCTTTCTTT CASSLMGAGTEAFF
. TRBJ1-1 . TRBV7-9 TGTGCCAGCAGCTATAACCCCGGGACATCGAACACTGAAGCTTTCTTT CASSYNPGTSNTEAFF
. TRBJ1-2 . TRBV7-2 TGTGCCAGCAGCCCCGGCGGAGGGGAAGCCCCCTATGGCTACACCTTC CASSPGGGEAPYGYTF
. TRBJ1-5 . TRBV6-6 TGTGCCAGCACCCAACCGGGTCAGCCCCAGCATTTT CASTQPGQPQHF
. TRBJ1-2 . TRBV2 TGTGCCAGCAGTGAACGGGGGGGACTCTATGGCTACACCTTC CASSERGGLYGYTF
TRBD1 TRBJ2-2 . TRBV7-8 TGTGCCAGCAGCTCACAGGGGGTTTACACCGGGGAGCTGTTTTTT CASSSQGVYTGELFF
TRBD1 TRBJ1-3 . TRBV9 TGTGCCAGCAGCGCACCCACAGGACAGGGAAGCAACACCATATATTTT CASSAPTGQGSNTIYF
. TRBJ2-7 . TRBV28 TGTGCCAGCAGTCCGCAGGGGCAGCCTAACGGTGGCTACGAGCAGTACTTC CASSPQGQPNGGYEQYF
. TRBJ2-6 . TRBV28 TGTGCCAGCAGTTTAGGCAGGGCACTTGGGGCCAACGTCCTGACTTTC CASSLGRALGANVLTF
. TRBJ2-5 once TRBV28 TGTGCCAGCAACAAGGGGGATTGGGGGGAGACCCAGTACTTC CASNKGDWGETQYF
. TRBJ2-1 . TRBV4-1 TGCGCCAGCACCCACGGGACATTCTACAATGAGCAGTTCTTC CASTHGTFYNEQFF
TRBD1 TRBJ1-1 . TRBV10-2 TGCGCCAGCAGTGCAGACAGGGGCACTGAAGCTTTCTTT CASSADRGTEAFF
TRBD1 TRBJ1-5 . TRBV2 TGTGCCAGCAGTCTAGGACAGGGGGCTATTCAGCCCCAGCATTTT CASSLGQGAIQPQHF
. TRBJ1-2 . TRBV2 TGTGCCAGCGGCGGACTATTGGGCGGCTACACCTTC CASGGLLGGYTF
. TRBJ1-2 few TRBV6-5 TGTGCCAGCAGTTACTCTGCCACGGGACATAAGGGTGGCTACACCTTC CASSYSATGHKGGYTF
. TRBJ1-6 . TRBV27 TGTGCCAGCAGGCTGGCAGGGTGGGGATCACCCCTCCACTTT CASRLAGWGSPLHF
. TRBJ2-7 once TRBV15 TGTGCCACCAGCCCCCGGACAGCCTACGAGCAGTACTTC CATSPRTAYEQYF
. TRBJ1-6 many TRBV5-6 TGTGCCAGCAGCTTGGCTCCGCTTTCTGTAAAGGAGGCCCTCCACTTT CASSLAPLSVKEALHF
TRBD2 TRBJ2-5 few TRBV19 TGTGCCAGTAGTATGCGCGGGAGAATCGAGGAGACCCAGTACTTC CASSMRGRIEETQYF
TRBD2 TRBJ2-3 . TRBV28 TGTGCCAGCAGTTTATCCGGGCTAGCGGGAGGTTTTAGCACAGATACGCAGTATTTT CASSLSGLAGGFSTDTQYF
. TRBJ1-2 . TRBV19 TGTGCCAGTAGCCAAACCCCCGACAGGATCTATGGCTACACCTTC CASSQTPDRIYGYTF
. TRBJ1-5 . TRBV27 TGTGCCAGCAGTTCAACAGGGAGCAAAGGCAATCAGCCCCAGCATTTT CASSSTGSKGNQPQHF
. TRBJ1-2 few TRBV9 TGTGCCAGCAGCGTAGACGGAGAAATAAACTATGGCTACACCTTC CASSVDGEINYGYTF
TRBD2 TRBJ2-3 . TRBV4-1 TGCGCCAGCAGCCTCCTAGCGGGGACTAACACAGATACGCAGTATTTT CASSLLAGTNTDTQYF
TRBD2 TRBJ2-2 few TRBV7-8 TGTGCCAGCAGCCCGCGGGGGGGAGGGACCGGGGAGCTGTTTTTT CASSPRGGGTGELFF
TRBD1 TRBJ2-5 . TRBV2 TGTGCCACCCAAAGGGACAGTCAAGAGACCCAGTACTTC CATQRDSQETQYF
. TRBJ2-3 . TRBV9 TGTGCCAGCAGCCCCCGGGACATACGGACAGATACGCAGTATTTT CASSPRDIRTDTQYF
. TRBJ1-1 . TRBV18 TGTGCCAGCTCATCGGACAGTAACACTGAAGCTTTCTTT CASSSDSNTEAFF
. TRBJ1-5 few TRBV27 TGTGCCAGCTCGCCCCTCGACTTCATCAATCAGCCCCAGCATTTT CASSPLDFINQPQHF
TRBD1 TRBJ2-4 . TRBV7-9 TGTGCCAGCAGCGGGACAGCCTTACTAGCCAAAAACATTCAGTACTTC CASSGTALLAKNIQYF
. TRBJ1-2 . TRBV18 TGTGCCAGCTCACAAGGGGGATACGACTATGGCTACACCTTC CASSQGGYDYGYTF
TRBD1 TRBJ1-2 . TRBV7-9 TGTGCCAGCAGCGTCGGGACAGGGGCGGGAGGCTACACCTTC CASSVGTGAGGYTF
. TRBJ2-1 few TRBV4-1 TGCGCCAGCAGCCAAGGGGCCGGGCGGGTCAATGAGCAGTTCTTC CASSQGAGRVNEQFF
. TRBJ2-1 . TRBV21-1 TGTGCCAGCAGCAAGGATAGGAGCTCCTACAATGAGCAGTTCTTC CASSKDRSSYNEQFF
. TRBJ2-7 many TRBV7-3 TGTGCCAGCAGCTTAGTTAGCGGTTACGAGCAGTACTTC CASSLVSGYEQYF
. TRBJ1-2 . TRBV4-1 TGCGCCAGCAGCCTGCGCCAGGGAAGGGATGGCTACACCTTC CASSLRQGRDGYTF
. TRBJ2-6 . TRBV28 TGTGCCAGCAGCCCCAGGGGCAGGGGATCTGGGGCCAACGTCCTGACTTTC CASSPRGRGSGANVLTF
TRBD1 TRBJ2-7 . TRBV11-3 TGTGCCAGCAGCTTAGGGGACAGCCCAAGCTCCTACGAGCAGTACTTC CASSLGDSPSSYEQYF
TRBD1 TRBJ1-5 few TRBV6-5 TGTGCCATCGGAGGGGGCGTATATCAGCCCCAGCATTTT CAIGGGVYQPQHF
TRBD2 TRBJ2-3 . TRBV25-1 TGTGCCAGCAGCCGGGACCGGGGGGCAGATACGCAGTATTTT CASSRDRGADTQYF
. TRBJ1-1 . TRBV27 TGTGCCAGCAGTTTATTTGGGGGCGGGAACACTGAAGCTTTCTTT CASSLFGGGNTEAFF
. TRBJ1-5 . TRBV30 TGTGCCTGGAGCGGGGGGGCGCGGCAGCCCCAGCATTTT CAWSGGARQPQHF
. TRBJ1-6 . TRBV5-4 TGTGCCAGCAGCCGGGGGACGGCGGGGGCACCCCTCCACTTT CASSRGTAGAPLHF